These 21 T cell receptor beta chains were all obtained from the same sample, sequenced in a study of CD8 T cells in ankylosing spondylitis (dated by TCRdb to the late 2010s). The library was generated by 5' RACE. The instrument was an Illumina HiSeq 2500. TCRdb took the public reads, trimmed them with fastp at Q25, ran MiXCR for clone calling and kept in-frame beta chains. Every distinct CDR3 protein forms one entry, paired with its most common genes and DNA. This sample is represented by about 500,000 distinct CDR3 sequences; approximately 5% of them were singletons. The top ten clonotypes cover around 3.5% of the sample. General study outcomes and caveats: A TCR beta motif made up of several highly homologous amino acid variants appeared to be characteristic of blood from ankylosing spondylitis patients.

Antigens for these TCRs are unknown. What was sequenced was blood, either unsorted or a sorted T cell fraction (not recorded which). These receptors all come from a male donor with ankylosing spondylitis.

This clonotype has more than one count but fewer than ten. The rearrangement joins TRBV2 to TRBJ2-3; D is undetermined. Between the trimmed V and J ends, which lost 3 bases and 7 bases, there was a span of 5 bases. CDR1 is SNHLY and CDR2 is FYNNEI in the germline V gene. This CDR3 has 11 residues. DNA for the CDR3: TGTGCCAGCAGTGATCTGTATACGCAGTATTTT. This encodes CASSDLYTQYF.

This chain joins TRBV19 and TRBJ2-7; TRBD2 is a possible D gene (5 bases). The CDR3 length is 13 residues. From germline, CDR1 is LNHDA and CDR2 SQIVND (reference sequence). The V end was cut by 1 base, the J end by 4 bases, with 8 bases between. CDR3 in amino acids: CASSIARDYEQYF. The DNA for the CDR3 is TGTGCCAGTAGTATAGCCCGGGATTACGAGCAGTACTTC.

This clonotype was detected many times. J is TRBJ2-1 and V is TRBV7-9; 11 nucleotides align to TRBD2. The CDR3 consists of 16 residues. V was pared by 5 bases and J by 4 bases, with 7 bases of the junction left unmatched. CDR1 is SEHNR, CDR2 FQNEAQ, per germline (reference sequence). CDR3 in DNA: TGTGCCAGCAGCCAAACTGGGACTAGCGGATACAATGAGCAGTTCTTC. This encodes CASSQTGTSGYNEQFF. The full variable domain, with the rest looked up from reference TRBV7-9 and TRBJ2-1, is DTGVSQNPRHKITKRGQNVTFRCDPISEHNRLYWYRQTLGQGPEFLTYFQNEAQLEKSRLLSDRFSAERPKGSFSTLEIQRTEQGDSAMYLCASSQTGTSGYNEQFFGPGTRLTVL.

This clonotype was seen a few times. This CDR3 is CASSRGGNQETQYF. CDR3 in DNA: TGTGCCAGCAGCCGGGGAGGGAACCAAGAGACCCAGTACTTC. This rearrangement joins TRBV14 to TRBJ2-5; TRBD2 agrees at 7 bases. The ends lost 4 bases at V and 0 bases at J; junction bases unmatched: 2. CDR1 and CDR2 (germline): SGHDN, FVKESK. The CDR3 loop spans 14 amino acids.

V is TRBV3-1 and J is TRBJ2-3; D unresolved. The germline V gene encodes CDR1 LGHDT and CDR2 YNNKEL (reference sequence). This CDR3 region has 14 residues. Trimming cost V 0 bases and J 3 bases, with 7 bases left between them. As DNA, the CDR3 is TGTGCCAGCAGCCAAGAAGCCGGAACAGATACGCAGTATTTT. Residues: CASSQEAGTDTQYF.

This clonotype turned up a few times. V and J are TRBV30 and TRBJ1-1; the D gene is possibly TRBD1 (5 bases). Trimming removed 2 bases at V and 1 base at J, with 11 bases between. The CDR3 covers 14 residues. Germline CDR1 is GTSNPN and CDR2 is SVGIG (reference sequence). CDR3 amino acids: CAWSPLDTNTEAFF. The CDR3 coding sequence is TGTGCCTGGAGTCCTCTGGACACGAACACTGAAGCTTTCTTT.

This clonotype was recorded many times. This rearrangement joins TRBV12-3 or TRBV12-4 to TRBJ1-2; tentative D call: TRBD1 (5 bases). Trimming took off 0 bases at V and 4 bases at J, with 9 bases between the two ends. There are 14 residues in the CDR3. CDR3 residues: CASSLALRAYGYTF. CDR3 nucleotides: TGTGCCAGCAGTTTAGCGCTCAGGGCCTATGGCTACACCTTC.

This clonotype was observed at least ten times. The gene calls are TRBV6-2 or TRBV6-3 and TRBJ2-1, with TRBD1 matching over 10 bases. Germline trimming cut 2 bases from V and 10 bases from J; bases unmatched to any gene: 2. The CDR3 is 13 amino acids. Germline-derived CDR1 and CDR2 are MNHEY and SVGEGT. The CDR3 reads CASSYGTGDEQFF. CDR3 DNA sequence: TGTGCCAGCAGTTACGGGACAGGGGACGAGCAGTTCTTC.

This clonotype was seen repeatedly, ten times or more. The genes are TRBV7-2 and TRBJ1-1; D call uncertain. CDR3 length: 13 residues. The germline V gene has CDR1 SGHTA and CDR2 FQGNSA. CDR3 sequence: CASRYGLNTEAFF. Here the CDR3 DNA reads TGTGCTTCCCGTTATGGACTGAACACTGAAGCTTTCTTT.

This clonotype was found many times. CDR3 residues: CASSFAGTGEETQYF. CDR3 bases: TGTGCCAGCAGCTTCGCCGGGACAGGGGAAGAGACCCAGTACTTC. The chain couples TRBV5-6 to TRBJ2-5, with 10 bases identical to TRBD1. Germline CDR1 reads SGHDT; CDR2 reads YYEEEE. This CDR3 spans 15 amino acids. J was trimmed by 3 bases and V by 2 bases; bases with no gene match: 4.

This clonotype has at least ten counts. CDR3 sequence: CASTLGQGWDGYTF. The DNA of the CDR3 is TGTGCCAGCACCCTCGGACAGGGATGGGATGGCTACACCTTC. V gene TRBV11-2 combines with J gene TRBJ1-2; 8 bases are a match to TRBD1. The CDR3 extends over 14 amino acids. CDR1 is SGHAT and CDR2 is FQNNGV in the germline V gene. J was trimmed by 6 bases and V by 7 bases; bases with no gene match: 10.

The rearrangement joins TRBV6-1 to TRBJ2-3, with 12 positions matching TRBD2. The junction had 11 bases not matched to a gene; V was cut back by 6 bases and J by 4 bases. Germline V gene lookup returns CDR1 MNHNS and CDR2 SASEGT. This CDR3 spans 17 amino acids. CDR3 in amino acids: CASSSGLAGGGPDTQYF. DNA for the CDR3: TGTGCCAGCAGCTCGGGACTAGCGGGCGGAGGGCCAGATACGCAGTATTTT.

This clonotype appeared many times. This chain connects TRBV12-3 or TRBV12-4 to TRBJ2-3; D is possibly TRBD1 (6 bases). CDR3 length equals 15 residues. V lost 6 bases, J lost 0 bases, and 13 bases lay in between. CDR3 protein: CASSHGGLSTDTQYF. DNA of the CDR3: TGTGCCAGCAGCCATGGGGGCCTAAGCACAGATACGCAGTATTTT.

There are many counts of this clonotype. Here the CDR3 DNA reads TGTGCCAGCAGTAGGGACATCACCTCTGGAAACACCATATATTTT. This sequence encodes CASSRDITSGNTIYF. This rearrangement joins TRBV6-1 to TRBJ1-3, with D possibly matching TRBD1 (6 bases). Per germline, CDR1 MNHNS and CDR2 SASEGT. Trimming took 5 bases from V and 0 from J, leaving 11 bases between them. CDR3 size: 15 residues.

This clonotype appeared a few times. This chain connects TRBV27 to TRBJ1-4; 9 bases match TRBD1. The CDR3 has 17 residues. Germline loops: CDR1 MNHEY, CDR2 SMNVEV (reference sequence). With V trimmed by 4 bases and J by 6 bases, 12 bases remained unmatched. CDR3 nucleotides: TGTGCCAGCAGTTACACCCCACCGGGACAGGGCTATGAAAAACTGTTTTTT. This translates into CASSYTPPGQGYEKLFF.

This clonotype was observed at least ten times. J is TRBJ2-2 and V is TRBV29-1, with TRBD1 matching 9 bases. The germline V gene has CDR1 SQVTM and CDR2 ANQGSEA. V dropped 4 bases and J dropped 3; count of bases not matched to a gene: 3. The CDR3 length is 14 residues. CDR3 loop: CSVVRTGDTGELFF. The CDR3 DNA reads TGCAGCGTTGTTAGGACAGGGGACACCGGGGAGCTGTTTTTT.

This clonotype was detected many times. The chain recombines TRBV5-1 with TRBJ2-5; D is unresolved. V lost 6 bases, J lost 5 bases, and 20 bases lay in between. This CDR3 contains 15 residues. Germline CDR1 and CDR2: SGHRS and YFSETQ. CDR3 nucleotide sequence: TGCGCCAGCAAGACACTTGGTGGCATCCGGGAGACCCAGTACTTC. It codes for CASKTLGGIRETQYF.

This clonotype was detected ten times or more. The CDR3 DNA follows: TGCGCCAGCAGTTCAGAAGCCCTCTCCTACGAGCAGTACTTC. Its translation is CASSSEALSYEQYF. V gene TRBV4-3 combines with J gene TRBJ2-7, with unresolved D. The germline V and J ends were trimmed by 6 bases and 0 bases, with 12 bases remaining between them. This CDR3 is 14 amino acids long. Germline loops: CDR1 LGHNA, CDR2 YSLEER.

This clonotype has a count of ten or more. CDR3 sequence reads: CATSRALAGGTDTQYF. The CDR3 DNA reads as TGTGCCACCAGCAGGGCCCTAGCGGGGGGCACAGATACGCAGTATTTT. The rearrangement joins TRBV15 to TRBJ2-3, with 10 positions matching TRBD2. This CDR3 is built from 16 residues. V lost 3 bases to trimming and J lost 1 base; unmatched junction nucleotides: 4. The germline gives CDR1 LNHNV, CDR2 YYDKDF (reference sequence).

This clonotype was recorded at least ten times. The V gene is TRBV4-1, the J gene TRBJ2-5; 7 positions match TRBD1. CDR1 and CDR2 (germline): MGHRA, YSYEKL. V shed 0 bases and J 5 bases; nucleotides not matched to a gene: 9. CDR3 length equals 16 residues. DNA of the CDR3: TGCGCCAGCAGCCAAGAGGCCCTGGGACAGCGGGAGACCCAGTACTTC. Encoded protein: CASSQEALGQRETQYF.

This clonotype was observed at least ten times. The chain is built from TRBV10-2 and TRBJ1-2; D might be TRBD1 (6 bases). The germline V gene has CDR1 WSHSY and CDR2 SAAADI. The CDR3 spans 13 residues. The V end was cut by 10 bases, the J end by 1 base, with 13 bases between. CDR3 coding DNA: TGCGCCATCTCCCGGGACATTAACTATGGCTACACCTTC. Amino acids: CAISRDINYGYTF.